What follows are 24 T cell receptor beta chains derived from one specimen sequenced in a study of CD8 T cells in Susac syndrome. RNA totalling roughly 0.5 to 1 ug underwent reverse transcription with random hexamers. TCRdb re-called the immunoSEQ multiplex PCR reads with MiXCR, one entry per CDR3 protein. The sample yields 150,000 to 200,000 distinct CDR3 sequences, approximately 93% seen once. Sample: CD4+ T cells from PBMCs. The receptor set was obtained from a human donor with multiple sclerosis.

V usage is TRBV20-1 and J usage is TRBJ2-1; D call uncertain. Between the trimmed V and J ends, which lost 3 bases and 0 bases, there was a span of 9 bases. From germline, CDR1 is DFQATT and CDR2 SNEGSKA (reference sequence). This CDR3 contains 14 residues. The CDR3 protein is CSASSPSSYNEQFF. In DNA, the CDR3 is TGCAGTGCTAGTAGCCCGAGCTCCTACAATGAGCAGTTCTTC.

The DNA of the CDR3 is TGTGCCAGCAGGCCCGACGGGGTTAATGAAAAACTGTTTTTT. Protein product: CASRPDGVNEKLFF. The V gene is TRBV2, the J gene TRBJ1-4; D is undetermined. This CDR3 has 14 amino acids. CDR1 is SNHLY, CDR2 FYNNEI, per germline. V gave up 6 bases and J gave up 4 bases, with 12 bases separating them.

CDR3 nucleotides: TGTGCCAGTACCCCAAGGGCCTATGGCAATCAGCCCCAGCATTTT. It translates to CASTPRAYGNQPQHF. The chain employs TRBV19 and TRBJ1-5; D is uncertain. The CDR3 runs 15 residues. The germline V gene encodes CDR1 LNHDA and CDR2 SQIVND (reference sequence). The V and J ends lost 7 bases and 2 bases respectively, with 15 bases between them. The whole variable domain, remainder taken from reference TRBV19 and TRBJ1-5, is DGGITQSPKYLFRKEGQNVTLSCEQNLNHDAMYWYRQDPGQGLRLIYYSQIVNDFQKGDIAEGYSVSREKKESFPLTVTSAQKNPTAFYLCASTPRAYGNQPQHFGDGTRLSIL.

CDR3: CSARDPAFSNQPQHF. CDR3 in DNA: TGCAGTGCTAGAGATCCAGCCTTTAGCAATCAGCCCCAGCATTTT. The V gene is TRBV20-1, the J gene TRBJ1-5; D is ambiguous. This CDR3 spans 15 amino acids. V was cut by 0 bases and J by 0 bases, with 9 bases left in between. CDR1 DFQATT and CDR2 SNEGSKA come from the germline V gene (reference sequence).

This CDR3 is CASSLDGQIQETQYF. The CDR3 bases are TGCGCCAGCAGCCTGGACGGACAAATCCAAGAGACCCAGTACTTC. This chain joins TRBV5-1 and TRBJ2-5; TRBD1 might be the D (5 bases). Deletions cut 4 bases from V and 1 base from J, with 14 bases between. The CDR3 totals 15 residues. Germline CDR1 SGHRS, CDR2 YFSETQ.

The CDR3 region has the DNA TGTGCCAGCAGCGTAGCTTCCCGCGCAGGGGCGGAAGAGACCCAGTACTTC. Translated, it gives CASSVASRAGAEETQYF. The chain couples TRBV9 to TRBJ2-5; a possible D gene is TRBD1 (6 bases). This CDR3 is built from 17 residues. Per germline, CDR1 SGDLS and CDR2 YYNGEE. V dropped 0 bases and J dropped 3 bases, with 18 bases sitting between them.

The CDR3 is CASSPATDTQYF. The CDR3 DNA sequence: TGTGCCAGCAGTCCAGCTACAGATACGCAGTATTTT. The chain joins TRBV2 to TRBJ2-3, with D unresolved. Germline V gene lookup returns CDR1 SNHLY and CDR2 FYNNEI. The V and J ends lost 5 bases and 3 bases respectively, with 6 bases between them. CDR3 length equals 12 residues.

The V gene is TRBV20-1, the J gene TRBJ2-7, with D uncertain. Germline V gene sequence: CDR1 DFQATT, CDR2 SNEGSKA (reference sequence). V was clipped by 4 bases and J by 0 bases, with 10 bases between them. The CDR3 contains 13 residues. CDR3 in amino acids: CSATLSSSYEQYF. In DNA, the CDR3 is TGCAGTGCTACACTATCAAGCTCCTACGAGCAGTACTTC.

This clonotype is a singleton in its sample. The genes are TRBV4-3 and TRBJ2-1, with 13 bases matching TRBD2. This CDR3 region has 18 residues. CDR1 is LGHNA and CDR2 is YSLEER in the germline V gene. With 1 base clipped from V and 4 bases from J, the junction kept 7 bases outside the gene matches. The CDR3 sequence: CASSQAGLAGTVYNEQFF. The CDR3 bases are TGCGCCAGCAGCCAAGCGGGACTAGCGGGAACAGTTTACAATGAGCAGTTCTTC.

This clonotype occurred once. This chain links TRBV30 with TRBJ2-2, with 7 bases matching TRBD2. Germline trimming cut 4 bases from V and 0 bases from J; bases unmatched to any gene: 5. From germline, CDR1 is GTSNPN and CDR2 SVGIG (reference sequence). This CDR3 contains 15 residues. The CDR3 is CAWIQSGTNTGELFF. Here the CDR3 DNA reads TGTGCCTGGATACAGAGCGGGACGAACACCGGGGAGCTGTTTTTT. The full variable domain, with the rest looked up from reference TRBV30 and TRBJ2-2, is SQTIHQWPATLVQPVGSPLSLECTVEGTSNPNLYWYRQAAGRGLQLLFYSVGIGQISSEVPQNLSASRPQDRQFILSSKKLLLSDSGFYLCAWIQSGTNTGELFFGEGSRLTVL.

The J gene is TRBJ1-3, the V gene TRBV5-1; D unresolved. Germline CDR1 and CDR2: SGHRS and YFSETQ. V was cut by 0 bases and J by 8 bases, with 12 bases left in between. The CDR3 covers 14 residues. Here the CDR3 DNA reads TGCGCCAGCAGCTTGGGAACAGTCAGGCACACCATATATTTT. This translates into CASSLGTVRHTIYF.

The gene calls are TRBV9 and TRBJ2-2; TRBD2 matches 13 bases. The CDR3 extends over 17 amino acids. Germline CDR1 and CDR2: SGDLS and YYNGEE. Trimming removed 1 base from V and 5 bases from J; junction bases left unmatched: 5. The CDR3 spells CASSVTSGGVETGELFF. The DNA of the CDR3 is TGTGCCAGCAGCGTAACTAGCGGGGGGGTGGAGACCGGGGAGCTGTTTTTT.

The CDR3 DNA is TGTGCCAGCAGCTTAGACCTACAGGGGGCGGGGTATGGCTACACCTTC. Protein sequence: CASSLDLQGAGYGYTF. This chain uses TRBV11-2 with TRBJ1-2, with TRBD1 identical over 9 bases. In germline, CDR1 is SGHAT, CDR2 FQNNGV. V shed 0 bases, J shed 5 bases, and the junction held 7 bases outside the gene matches. The CDR3 has 16 residues.

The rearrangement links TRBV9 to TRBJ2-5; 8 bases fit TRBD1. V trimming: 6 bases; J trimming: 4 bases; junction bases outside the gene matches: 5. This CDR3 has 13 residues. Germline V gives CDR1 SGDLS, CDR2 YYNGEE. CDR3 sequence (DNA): TGTGCCAGCACCAGGGGGCTAGGAGAGACCCAGTACTTC. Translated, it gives CASTRGLGETQYF.

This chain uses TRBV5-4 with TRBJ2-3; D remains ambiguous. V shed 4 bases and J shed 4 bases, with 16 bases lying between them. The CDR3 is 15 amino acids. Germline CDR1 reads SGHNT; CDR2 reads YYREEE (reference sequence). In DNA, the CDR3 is TGTGCCAGCAGCACCTCACAACTTACGTCAGATACGCAGTATTTT. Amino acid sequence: CASSTSQLTSDTQYF.

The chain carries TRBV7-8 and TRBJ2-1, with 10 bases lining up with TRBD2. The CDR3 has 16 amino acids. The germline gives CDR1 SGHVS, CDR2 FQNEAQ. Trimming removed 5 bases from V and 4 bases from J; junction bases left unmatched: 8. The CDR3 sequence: CASSPIAGGEYNEQFF. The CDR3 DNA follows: TGTGCCAGCAGCCCTATAGCGGGGGGCGAGTACAATGAGCAGTTCTTC.

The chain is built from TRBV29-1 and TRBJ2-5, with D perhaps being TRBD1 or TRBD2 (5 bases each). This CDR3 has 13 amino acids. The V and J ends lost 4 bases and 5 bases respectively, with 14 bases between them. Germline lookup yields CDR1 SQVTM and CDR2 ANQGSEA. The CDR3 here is CSVGQIRGETQYF. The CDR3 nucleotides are TGCAGCGTTGGACAGATCCGAGGGGAGACCCAGTACTTC.

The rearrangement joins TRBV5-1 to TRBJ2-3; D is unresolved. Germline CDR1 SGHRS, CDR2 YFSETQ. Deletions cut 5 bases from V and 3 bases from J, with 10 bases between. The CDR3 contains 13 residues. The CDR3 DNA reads TGCGCCAGCAGAGTATGGGGTACAGATACGCAGTATTTT. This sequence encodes CASRVWGTDTQYF.

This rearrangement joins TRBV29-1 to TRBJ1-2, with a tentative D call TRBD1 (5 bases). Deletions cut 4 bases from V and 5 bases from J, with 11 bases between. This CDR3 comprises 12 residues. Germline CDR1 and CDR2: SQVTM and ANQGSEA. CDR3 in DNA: TGCAGCGTTGCAGGGCCAGCTTATGGCTACACCTTC. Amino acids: CSVAGPAYGYTF.

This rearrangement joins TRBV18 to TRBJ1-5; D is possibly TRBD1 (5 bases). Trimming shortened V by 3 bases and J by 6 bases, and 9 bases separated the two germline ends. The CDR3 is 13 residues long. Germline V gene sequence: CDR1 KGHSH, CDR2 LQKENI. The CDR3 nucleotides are TGTGCCAGCTCACCTGGGGGGGGTCAGCCCCAGCATTTT. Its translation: CASSPGGGQPQHF.

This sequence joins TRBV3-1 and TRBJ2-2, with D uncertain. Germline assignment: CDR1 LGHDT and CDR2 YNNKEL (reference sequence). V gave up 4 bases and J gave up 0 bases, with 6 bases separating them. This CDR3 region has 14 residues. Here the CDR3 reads CASSRFTNTGELFF. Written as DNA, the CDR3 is TGTGCCAGCAGCCGTTTTACGAACACCGGGGAGCTGTTTTTT.

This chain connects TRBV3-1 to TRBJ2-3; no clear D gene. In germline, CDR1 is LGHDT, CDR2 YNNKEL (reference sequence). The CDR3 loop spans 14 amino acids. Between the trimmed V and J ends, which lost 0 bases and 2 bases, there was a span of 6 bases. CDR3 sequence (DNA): TGTGCCAGCAGCCAAGATGCCTACACAGATACGCAGTATTTT. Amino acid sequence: CASSQDAYTDTQYF.

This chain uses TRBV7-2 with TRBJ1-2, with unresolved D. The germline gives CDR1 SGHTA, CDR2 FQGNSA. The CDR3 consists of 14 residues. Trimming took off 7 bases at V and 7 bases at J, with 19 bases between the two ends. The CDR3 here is CASTSGSEDIGYTF. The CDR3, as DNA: TGTGCCAGCACCTCCGGGTCCGAGGATATTGGCTACACCTTC.

In nucleotides, the CDR3 is TGCAGCGTTGAAGGGACCCTTCAAGAGACCCAGTACTTC. Translated: CSVEGTLQETQYF. The chain recombines TRBV29-1 with TRBJ2-5; D is unclear. V gave up 1 base and J gave up 2 bases, with 8 bases separating them. CDR3 length: 13 amino acids. Germline lookup yields CDR1 SQVTM and CDR2 ANQGSEA.